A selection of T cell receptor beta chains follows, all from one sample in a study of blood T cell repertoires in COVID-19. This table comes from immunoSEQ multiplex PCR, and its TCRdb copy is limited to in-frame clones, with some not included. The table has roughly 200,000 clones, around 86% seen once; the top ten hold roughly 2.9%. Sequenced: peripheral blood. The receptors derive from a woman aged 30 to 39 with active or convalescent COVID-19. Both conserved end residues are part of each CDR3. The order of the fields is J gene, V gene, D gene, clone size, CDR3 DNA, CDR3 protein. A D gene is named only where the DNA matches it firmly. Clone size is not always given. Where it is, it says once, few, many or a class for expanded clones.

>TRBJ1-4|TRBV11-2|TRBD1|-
TGTGCCAGCAGCTTTGACTCCGGGACAGGGAGTGAAAAACTGTTTTTT
CASSFDSGTGSEKLFF
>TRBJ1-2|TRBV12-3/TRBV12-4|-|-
TGTGCCAGCAGTTTAGGAGTCTATGGCTACACCTTC
CASSLGVYGYTF
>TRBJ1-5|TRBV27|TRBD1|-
TGTGCCAGCTACCGCAGGGGGGCAGGGAATCAGCCCCAGCATTTT
CASYRRGAGNQPQHF
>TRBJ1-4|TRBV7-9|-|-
TGTGCCAGCAGCCTGACTGCAACTAATGAAAAACTGTTTTTT
CASSLTATNEKLFF
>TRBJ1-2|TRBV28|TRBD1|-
TGTGCCAGCAGTTTATTCGGCCCCGGGGCTGGGACAGGGGGAACGAACTATGGCTACACCTTC
CASSLFGPGAGTGGTNYGYTF
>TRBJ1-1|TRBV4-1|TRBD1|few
TGCGCCAGCAGCCAACCCACAACAGGGGTTGTTGAAGCTTTCTTT
CASSQPTTGVVEAFF
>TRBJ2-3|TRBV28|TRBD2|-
TGTGCCAGCAGTTTTCCCCGCGGGAGTAGAGTCACAGATACGCAGTATTTT
CASSFPRGSRVTDTQYF
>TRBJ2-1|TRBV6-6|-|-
TGTGCCAGCAGTTTCCGGGGGTGGGCCCCCTACAATGAGCAGTTCTTC
CASSFRGWAPYNEQFF
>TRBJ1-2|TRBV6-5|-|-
TGTGCCAGCAGCCAGGGGTATGGCTACACCTTC
CASSQGYGYTF
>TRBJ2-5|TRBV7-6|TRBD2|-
TGTGCCAGCAGCTTAGCGGTGGGAGGGTATGAGACCCAGTACTTC
CASSLAVGGYETQYF
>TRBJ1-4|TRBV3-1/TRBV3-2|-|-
TGTGCCAGCAGCCAAGATAAGGTCCTCGGGGATGAAAAACTGTTTTTT
CASSQDKVLGDEKLFF
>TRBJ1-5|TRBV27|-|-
TGTGCCAGCAGTTTTCAGGGCACTAATCAGCCCCAGCATTTT
CASSFQGTNQPQHF
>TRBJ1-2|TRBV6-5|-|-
TGTGCCAGCTTACCGGACTTGGGGTACGGCTACACCTTC
CASLPDLGYGYTF
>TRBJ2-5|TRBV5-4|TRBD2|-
TGTGCCAGCAGCTTGAGCGGGGGGCTCCAAGAGACCCAGTACTTC
CASSLSGGLQETQYF
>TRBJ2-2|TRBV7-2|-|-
TGTGCCAGCAGCATTGACAGGGCGGGAACCGGGGAGCTGTTTTTT
CASSIDRAGTGELFF
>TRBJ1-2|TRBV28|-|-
TGTGCCAGCAGTTTGGGGAGTGCCAACTATGGCTACACCTTC
CASSLGSANYGYTF
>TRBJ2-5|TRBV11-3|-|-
TGTGCCAGCAGCTTTAGGGGGAAAAAGACCCAGTACTTC
CASSFRGKKTQYF
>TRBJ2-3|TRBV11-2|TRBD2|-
TGTGCCAGCAGCTTAGAAACATATAGCGGGGGGGCGCGTACGCAGTATTTT
CASSLETYSGGARTQYF
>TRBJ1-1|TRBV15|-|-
TGTGCCACCAGCAGAGAGGCGGGTAAAGACACTGAAGCTTTCTTT
CATSREAGKDTEAFF